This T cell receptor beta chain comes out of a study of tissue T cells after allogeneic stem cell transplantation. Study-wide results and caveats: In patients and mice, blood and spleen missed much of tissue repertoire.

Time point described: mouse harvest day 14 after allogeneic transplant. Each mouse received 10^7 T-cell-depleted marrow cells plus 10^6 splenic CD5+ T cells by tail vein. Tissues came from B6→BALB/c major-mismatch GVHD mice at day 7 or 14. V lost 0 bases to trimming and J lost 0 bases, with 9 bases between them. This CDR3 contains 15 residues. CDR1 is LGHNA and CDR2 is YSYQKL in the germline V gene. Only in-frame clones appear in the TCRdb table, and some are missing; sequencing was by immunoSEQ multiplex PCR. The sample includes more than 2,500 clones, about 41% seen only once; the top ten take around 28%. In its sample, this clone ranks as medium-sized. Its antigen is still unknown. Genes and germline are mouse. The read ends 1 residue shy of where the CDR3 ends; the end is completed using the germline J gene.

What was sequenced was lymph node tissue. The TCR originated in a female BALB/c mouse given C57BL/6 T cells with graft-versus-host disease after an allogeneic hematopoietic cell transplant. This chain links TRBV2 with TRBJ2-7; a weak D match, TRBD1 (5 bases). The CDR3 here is CASSQDEGFSYEQYF. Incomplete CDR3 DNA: TGTGCCAGCAGCCAAGATGAGGGGTTCTCCTATGAACAGTAC.